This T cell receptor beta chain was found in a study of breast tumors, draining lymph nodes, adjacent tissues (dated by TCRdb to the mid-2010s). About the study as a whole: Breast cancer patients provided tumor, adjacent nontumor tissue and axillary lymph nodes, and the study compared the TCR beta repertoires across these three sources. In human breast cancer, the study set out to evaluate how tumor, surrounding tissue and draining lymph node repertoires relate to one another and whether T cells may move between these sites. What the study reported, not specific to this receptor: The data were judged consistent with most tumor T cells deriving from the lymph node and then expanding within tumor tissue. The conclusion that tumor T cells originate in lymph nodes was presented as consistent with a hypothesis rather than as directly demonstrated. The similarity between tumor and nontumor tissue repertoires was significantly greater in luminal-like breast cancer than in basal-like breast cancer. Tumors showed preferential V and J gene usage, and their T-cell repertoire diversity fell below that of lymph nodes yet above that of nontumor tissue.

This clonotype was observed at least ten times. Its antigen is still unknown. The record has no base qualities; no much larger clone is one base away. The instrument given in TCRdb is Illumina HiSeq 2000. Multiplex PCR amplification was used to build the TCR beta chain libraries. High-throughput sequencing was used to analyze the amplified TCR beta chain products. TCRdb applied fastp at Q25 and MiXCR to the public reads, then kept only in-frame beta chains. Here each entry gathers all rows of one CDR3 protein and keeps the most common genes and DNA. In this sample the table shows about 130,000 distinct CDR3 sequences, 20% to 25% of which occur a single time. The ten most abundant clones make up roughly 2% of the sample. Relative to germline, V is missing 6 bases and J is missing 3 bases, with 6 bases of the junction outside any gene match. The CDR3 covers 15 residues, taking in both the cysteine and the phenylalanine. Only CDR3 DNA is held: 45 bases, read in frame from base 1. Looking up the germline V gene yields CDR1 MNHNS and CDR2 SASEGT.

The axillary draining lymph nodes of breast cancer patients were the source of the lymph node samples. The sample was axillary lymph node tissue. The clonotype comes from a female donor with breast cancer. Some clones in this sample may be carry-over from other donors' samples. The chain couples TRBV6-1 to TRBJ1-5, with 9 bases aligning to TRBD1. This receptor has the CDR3 CASRIGDRVNQPQHF. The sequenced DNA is TGTGCCAGCAGGATAGGGGACAGGGTCAATCAGCCCCAGCATTTT.